This entry lists 15 T cell receptor beta chains sequenced from one sample in a study of tumor and adjacent non-tumor tissue in lung cancer. No cell sorting was done before RNA was extracted from the tissue. TCRbeta libraries were built with three rounds of nested PCR, modified from ARM-PCR. TCRdb analysed the multiplex PCR reads with MiXCR anew, one entry per CDR3 protein. Among some 99,000 distinct CDR3 sequences listed, roughly 77% were seen once. Sequencing used lung tumor tissue. Receptors originate from an older woman with non-small cell lung cancer.

The chain combines TRBV5-4 with TRBJ2-7; D is undetermined. This CDR3 contains 14 residues. In germline, CDR1 is SGHNT, CDR2 YYREEE (reference sequence). V was cut by 8 bases and J by 2 bases, with 17 bases left in between. CDR3 protein: CARSNKERPYEQYF. The CDR3 coding sequence is TGTGCCAGAAGCAATAAGGAACGCCCCTACGAGCAGTACTTC.

A word on this clonotype: Germline and junction disagree at one end, which may indicate a read error. This chain links TRBV11-2 with TRBJ1-1; TRBD1 is a possible D gene (6 bases). This CDR3 has 16 residues. Germline CDR1 reads SGHAT; CDR2 reads FQNNGV. Written as DNA, the CDR3 is TGTACCAGCAGACGGGACAACCTTAGGGGGAACACTGAAGCTTTCTTC. Its protein is CTSRRDNLRGNTEAFF.

This clonotype has a count of ten or more. The J gene is TRBJ2-6, the V gene TRBV20-1, with D hard to call. With 5 bases removed from V and 0 bases from J, the gap between germline ends came to 5 bases. CDR3 length: 13 amino acids. In germline, CDR1 is DFQATT, CDR2 SNEGSKA (reference sequence). CDR3 region: CSARVSGANVLTF. CDR3 DNA sequence: TGCAGTGCTCGAGTCTCTGGGGCCAACGTCCTGACTTTC.

The chain uses TRBV6-2 or TRBV6-3 and TRBJ1-5; no firm D call. The germline V gene encodes CDR1 MNHEY and CDR2 SVGEGT. The CDR3 is made up of 13 amino acids. The V gene lost 7 bases and the J gene lost 7 bases, with 14 bases spanning the gap. The CDR3 loop reads CASKMEVRQPQHF. CDR3 nucleotide sequence: TGTGCCAGCAAAATGGAAGTACGCCAGCCCCAGCATTTT.

As regards this clonotype: Since a much larger clone is just one base distant, this may be a read error. The CDR3 DNA reads TGCAGTGCACGTCTTCCTCTTACCACAGATACGCAGTATTTT. Protein sequence: CSARLPLTTDTQYF. The chain uses TRBV20-1 and TRBJ2-3; no reliable D call. Germline V gene sequence: CDR1 DFQATT, CDR2 SNEGSKA (reference sequence). CDR3 length equals 14 residues. Deletions cut 6 bases from V and 2 bases from J, with 15 bases between.

This clonotype came up once. Given a much more abundant clone one base away, this may be a read error. The chain carries TRBV4-2 and TRBJ1-5; D unresolved. Germline V gene sequence: CDR1 LGHNA, CDR2 YNFKEQ. The CDR3 contains 13 residues. The CDR3 DNA reads as TGTGCCAGCAGCACGGAGCTGAATCAGCCCCAGGATTTT. It yields the protein CASSTELNQPQDF.

Comments on this clonotype: A read error may account for a junction end that differs from germline. The chain links TRBV11-2 to TRBJ2-6; D may correspond to TRBD1 or TRBD2 (5 bases each). The CDR3 spans 16 residues. Germline V gene sequence: CDR1 SGHAT, CDR2 FQNNGV. The CDR3 DNA sequence: TGTGCCAGCAGCCCAGGAATGGGTTCCGGGGCCAACATCCTGACTTTC. It is translated as CASSPGMGSGANILTF.

Regarding this clonotype: It is likely a read error, because the conserved phenylalanine at the end of the CDR3 is missing. This rearrangement joins TRBV11-2 to TRBJ2-7; D might be TRBD1 or TRBD2, each matching 5 bases. Looked up from germline, CDR1 is SGHAT and CDR2 is FQNNGV. There are 14 residues in the CDR3. CDR3 sequence: CASSWDRGGNEQYS. The CDR3 DNA follows: TGTGCCAGCAGTTGGGACCGCGGAGGAAACGAACAGTACTCC.

As for this clonotype: One end of the junction does not line up with germline, which may come from a read error. The rearrangement links TRBV14 to TRBJ1-1; D ambiguous. The length of the CDR3 is 13 residues. Germline CDR1 and CDR2: SGHDN and FVKESK. CDR3 loop: CAISQNPNTEAFF. In DNA form, the CDR3 reads TGTGCCATCAGCCAAAACCCGAACACTGAAGCTTTCTTT.

As to this clonotype: Since a much larger clone is just one base distant, this may be a read error. V usage is TRBV4-2 and J usage is TRBJ2-5, with D maybe TRBD2 (6 bases). The CDR3 contains 15 residues. V shed 1 base and J shed 5 bases, with 14 bases lying between them. Germline values: CDR1 LGHNA, CDR2 YNFKEQ. The CDR3 loop is CASSQVSGSWETQYF. The CDR3 DNA reads TGTGCCAGCAGCCAAGTGTCCGGGAGTTGGGAGACCCAGTACTTC.

Concerning this clonotype: Being one base from a much bigger clone, this may be a read error. This chain joins TRBV4-1 and TRBJ1-6; 11 positions match TRBD1. Germline values: CDR1 MGHRA, CDR2 YSYEKL. This CDR3 contains 16 residues. CDR3 region: CASNQSPGQGEAPLHF. The CDR3, as DNA: TGCGCCAGCAACCAATCGCCGGGACAGGGGGAAGCACCCCTCCACTTT.

In regard to this clonotype: A much larger clone sits a single nucleotide away, making a read error possible. This chain uses TRBV6-1 with TRBJ2-3; maybe TRBD2 (6 bases). Per the germline V gene, CDR1 is MNHNS and CDR2 is SASEGT. The CDR3 extends over 13 amino acids. Written as DNA, the CDR3 is TGTGCCAGCGGTGAAAGCGGGCGGTGGACGCAGTATTTT. It is translated as CASGESGRWTQYF.

Concerning this clonotype itself: A much larger clone lies one base from this, so it may be a read error. Lacking the conserved final phenylalanine or tryptophan, this CDR3 likely reflects a read error. The V and J genes are TRBV6-2 or TRBV6-3 and TRBJ2-3, with D perhaps given as TRBD1 or TRBD2 (5 bases each). The germline V gene encodes CDR1 MNHEY and CDR2 SVGEGT. This CDR3 contains 15 residues. Trimming stripped 2 bases from V and 6 bases from J, with 15 bases between. The CDR3, as DNA: TGTGCCAGCAGTTACGGCCAGGGAGCGGCGGATACGCAGTATCTT. Protein sequence: CASSYGQGAADTQYL.

V and J are TRBV3-1 and TRBJ2-7; D call uncertain. The V end was cut by 1 base, the J end by 3 bases, with 10 bases between. Germline V gene sequence: CDR1 LGHDT, CDR2 YNNKEL (reference sequence). CDR3 length equals 14 residues. This CDR3 is CASSQVSDHYEQYF. The CDR3 bases are TGTGCCAGCAGCCAAGTAAGCGATCACTACGAGCAGTACTTC.

On this clonotype: The junction shows a germline mismatch at one end, possibly a read error. This chain links TRBV6-1 with TRBJ2-3; D ambiguous. Germline CDR1 and CDR2: MNHNS and SASEGT. The CDR3 covers 13 residues. The CDR3 loop is CARSEWPRDTQYF. In DNA, the CDR3 is TGTGCCAGGAGTGAATGGCCGCGGGATACGCAGTATTTT.